Below, one TCR beta chain is given with its context. The clone's antigen remains unknown. Nothing much larger sits one base from this clone, and base qualities are not available. Per the publication, the time point label means: after dendritic cell vaccination, including at tumor progression/relapse. To be selected, patients needed enough residual fresh-frozen tumor tissue and more than two years of available survival data. None of the glioblastoma patients carried an isocitrate dehydrogenase mutation, although molecular status otherwise varied. PBMC were collected before vaccination, two weeks after the third vaccination, and at tumor progression if progression occurred. The Qiagen DNeasy Blood extraction Kit was used to extract genomic DNA. These data come from a study of glioma-infiltrating T cells after dendritic cell vaccination (dated by TCRdb to the mid-2010s). Looking at the study overall: A cohort of 15 glioblastoma patients from Phase I and II dendritic cell vaccination trials was included, of whom 9 were newly diagnosed and 6 had recurrent disease. Patients received three intradermal dendritic cell vaccine injections at biweekly intervals in the arm below the axilla. In glioblastoma patients vaccinated with dendritic cells, deep sequencing of TCR beta CDR3 regions served to measure tumor-infiltrating lymphocyte content and to compare repertoires between tumor and blood. Survival after dendritic cell vaccination was correlated with TCR sequencing metrics, including TIL content and tumor-blood repertoire overlap. The vaccine consisted of monocyte-derived dendritic cells cultured less than eight days with IL-4 and GM-CSF, then pulsed overnight with autologous tumor lysate. Patients received autologous tumor lysate-pulsed dendritic cell vaccination between about 2002 and 2012. Paper-wide results and their limitations: The response model built on TCR overlap across three groups was characterized as speculative, with prospective validation still needed. The cohort was small and heterogeneous, only a few patients had full blood and tumor sets, and even fewer had initial-recurrent tumor pairs. After dendritic cell vaccination, a higher estimated pretreatment TIL content predicted longer time to progression and overall survival. No direct relationship between TCR clonality and survival was found, suggesting that a diverse polyclonal response may matter.

Using the immunoSEQ assay, TCRB CDR3 regions were amplified from 1.5 to 2 micrograms of genomic DNA, or from all available DNA when less than that was on hand. The multiplex PCR relied on 60 forward primers for TCR V beta segments and 13 reverse primers for J beta segments. To estimate the number of reads per starting template, synthetic control templates were added to each sample at limiting dilution. The Illumina HiSeq System generated 87 bp sequencing reads. The authors' pipeline ran thus. To remove PCR and sequencing errors, closely related sequences were merged with a nearest neighbor algorithm. TCR overlap was defined as the percentage of unique tumor TCR beta sequences that were also found in the peripheral blood of the same patient. Entries here come from immuneACCESS through TCRdb and include only in-frame sequences with V and J called. Some clones fail to appear in such tables; in the studies checked, an unresolved V gene covers under half of the shortfall, and the cause of the remainder is unknown. That table furnishes V, J and clone size, whereas the DNA furnished D and trimming. In all, the sample holds approximately 60,000 clones, and around nine tenths of those were seen once. The ten largest clones represent approximately 10% of the sample.

V is shortened by 4 bases, J by 9 bases, and the region joining them spans 13 bases. CDR1 and CDR2 are read off the germline V gene (reference sequence) as MNHNY and SVGAGI. From the cysteine through the phenylalanine, the CDR3 covers 13 amino acids. The read is trimmed to its CDR3 DNA, 39 bases read in frame from base 1. The sequencing used blood, collected after dendritic cell vaccination. The receptor chain draws on TRBV6-6 and TRBJ1-5; possibly the D gene is TRBD1, per 6 matching bases. This TCR derives from a human donor with glioblastoma. The bases are TGTGCCAGCAGTTTAAACAGGGATTGGCCCCAGCATTTT. Its amino acids are CASSLNRDWPQHF.